The sequence of this T cell receptor beta chain was determined in a study of T cells in women clearing cervical HPV infection. After removal of 3 bases from V and 4 bases from J, the junction contained 9 bases not matched to a gene. This CDR3 is 15 amino acids long. Germline V lookup: CDR1 SGHRS, CDR2 YFSETQ. Details on this clone: The CDR3 extends 3 residues past the end of the read, so its final part is completed from the germline J gene.

Sequencing used immunoSEQ multiplex PCR; TCRdb keeps in-frame clones, though not all of them. This repertoire includes about 46,000 clones. The chain recombines TRBV5-1 with TRBJ2-7; 8 bases are shared with TRBD1. Sequenced: blood buffy coat. This clonotype originated in a woman aged 18 to 75 with a cervical HPV16 infection that either progressed to CIN3+ or cleared (not recorded which). CDR3 protein: CASSSGQALSYEQYF. CDR3 DNA, as far as it was read: TGCGCCAGCAGCTCGGGACAGGCCTTATCTTACGAG. The variable domain in full, with the rest retrieved from reference TRBV5-1 and TRBJ2-7, is KAGVTQTPRYLIKTRGQQVTLSCSPISGHRSVSWYQQTPGQGLQFLFEYFSETQRNKGNFPGRFSGRQFSNSRSEMNVSTLELGDSALYLCASSSGQALSYEQYFGPGTRLTVT.